This T cell receptor beta chain originates from a study of blood T cell repertoires in COVID-19. Across the study: Samples of COVID-19 (acute and convalescent) were obtained from the United States, Italy and Spain. Sources were T cells, B-cell-depleted T cells, or PBMCs; the material itself was cDNA or gDNA.

Per the original data handling: Amplification of reference gene primers was used by the study to estimate nucleated cell counts. Clones were read by immunoSEQ multiplex PCR, and TCRdb kept only the in-frame ones, dropping some. Clone size and V and J calls were adopted from that table, with D and trimming inferred from the DNA. This sample has some 140,000 clones; about 90% occur once, and the top ten carry approximately 0.55%. Germline CDR1 SGHTA, CDR2 FQGNSA. Trimming shortened V by 1 base and J by 4 bases, and 11 bases separated the two germline ends. This CDR3 has 15 residues. This clonotype originated in a man aged 45-65 years with acute or convalescent COVID-19. Material: peripheral blood. The rearrangement links TRBV7-2 to TRBJ1-5; no firm D call. CDR3 nucleotides: TGTGCCAGCAGCTTAGAGGCTCGGCGGAATCAGCCCCAGCATTTT. Its translation is CASSLEARRNQPQHF.